The rows below give T cell receptor beta chains drawn from one sample of a study of blood T cell repertoires in COVID-19. Assay used: immunoSEQ multiplex PCR; TCRdb lists only in-frame clones, some missing. The sample shows 300,000 or so clones, roughly 86% of them seen only once. Sequencing was done on a sample of peripheral blood. These receptors were taken from a woman between 50 and 59 years old who had recovered from COVID-19. Each CDR3 is given with its conserved first and last residue. D genes are given only for firm matches. Expanded clones are given a class, and other clones once, few, many or no size at all.

DNA	CDR3	J	size	D	V
TGTGCCAGCAGCCAAGGACGCGGTGGGGCCTCTGGAAACACCATATATTTT	CASSQGRGGASGNTIYF	TRBJ1-3	NA	NA	TRBV4-2
TGTGCCAGCAGGGCTGGGGGGTCTAACTATGGCTACACCTTC	CASRAGGSNYGYTF	TRBJ1-2	NA	NA	TRBV3-1/TRBV3-2
TGTGCCATCCGCGGTGGTGGGACAGATTCCTACAATGAGCAGTTCTTC	CAIRGGGTDSYNEQFF	TRBJ2-1	NA	TRBD1	TRBV10-3
TGTGCTAGCAGCTTAAGCGGCCAGCAAGAGACCCAGTACTTC	CASSLSGQQETQYF	TRBJ2-5	NA	NA	TRBV7-7
TGCGCCAGCAGTGAGTGGGACAGAGAGCCCCAGCATTTT	CASSEWDREPQHF	TRBJ1-5	few	TRBD1	TRBV10-2
TGTGCCATCAGCGAGGGACAGACCCCCGGGGAGCTGTTTTTT	CAISEGQTPGELFF	TRBJ2-2	NA	TRBD1	TRBV10-3
TGTGCCAGCAGTTTGAACAGGGGCTTGCTGGAGACCCAGTACTTC	CASSLNRGLLETQYF	TRBJ2-5	NA	TRBD1	TRBV6-2/TRBV6-3
TGTGCCAGCAGCACCCGACCCGGAGGACTAGCGGGCGTTTCCTACAATGAGCAGTTCTTC	CASSTRPGGLAGVSYNEQFF	TRBJ2-1	NA	TRBD2	TRBV9
TGTGCCAGCAGCGTAGGGACTAGCGGCGATGAGCAGTTCTTC	CASSVGTSGDEQFF	TRBJ2-1	few	TRBD2	TRBV9
TGTGCCAGCAGTTTAGCGGGGGGGCTTAGCGATGAGCAGTTCTTC	CASSLAGGLSDEQFF	TRBJ2-1	few	TRBD2	TRBV6-6
TGTGCCAGCAGCAACGCCCCAATGACCGGGGAGACCCAGTACTTC	CASSNAPMTGETQYF	TRBJ2-5	NA	NA	TRBV7-2
TGCGCCAGCAACCTTAATTCCGACAGGACCGGTAACACCGGGGAGCTGTTTTTT	CASNLNSDRTGNTGELFF	TRBJ2-2	NA	NA	TRBV5-1
TGTGCCAGCATCCCCGACAGGGAGCGCGAGCAGTACTTC	CASIPDREREQYF	TRBJ2-7	NA	NA	TRBV21-1
TGTGCCAGCAGACTCGGACAGACGAATCAGCCCCAGCATTTT	CASRLGQTNQPQHF	TRBJ1-5	once	NA	TRBV6-6
TGTGCCAGCAGCTTAGATTTACCGGGGTATGGCTACACCTTC	CASSLDLPGYGYTF	TRBJ1-2	NA	NA	TRBV7-9
TGTGCCAGCAGCCCCGACAGAAGCTCCTACAATGAGCAGTTCTTC	CASSPDRSSYNEQFF	TRBJ2-1	NA	NA	TRBV5-6
TGTGCCAGCGGGCAGGGAAACACCGGGGAGCTGTTTTTT	CASGQGNTGELFF	TRBJ2-2	NA	NA	TRBV7-2
TGTGCCAGCAGCTGGGGCGGATCAGAGACCCAGTACTTC	CASSWGGSETQYF	TRBJ2-5	NA	NA	TRBV7-9
TGTGCCAGCAGCTTGGCTCTAGCGGGGGGGCAAGAGACCCAGTACTTC	CASSLALAGGQETQYF	TRBJ2-5	NA	TRBD2	TRBV5-6
TGTGCCAGCTCACCACCCGACAGGGAGAGTACCTACGAGCAGTACTTC	CASSPPDRESTYEQYF	TRBJ2-7	NA	TRBD1	TRBV18
TGTGCCAGCAGTTTTAGAAGTCCCTACGAGCAGTACTTC	CASSFRSPYEQYF	TRBJ2-7	NA	NA	TRBV28
TGTGCCAGCTCACCTAGCGGGAGGGCAAAGGGGCAGTACTTC	CASSPSGRAKGQYF	TRBJ2-7	NA	TRBD2	TRBV18
TGTGCCAGCAGTAACAGGGGGCTCTATGGCTACACCTTC	CASSNRGLYGYTF	TRBJ1-2	NA	TRBD1	TRBV12-3/TRBV12-4
TGTGCCAGCAGTGAGAGCTCTAATTCACCCCTCCACTTT	CASSESSNSPLHF	TRBJ1-6	few	NA	TRBV2
TGTGCCAGCAGCCAAGTTCAAGGGGTCGAGCAGTACTTC	CASSQVQGVEQYF	TRBJ2-7	once	NA	TRBV3-1/TRBV3-2
TGTGCCAGCAGCTTAGGCGTTATAGAGGGCACAGATACGCAGTATTTT	CASSLGVIEGTDTQYF	TRBJ2-3	NA	NA	TRBV7-9
TGTGCCAGCAGACCAGGACAGGGTACAAGGTCGAACACTGAAGCTTTCTTT	CASRPGQGTRSNTEAFF	TRBJ1-1	once	TRBD1	TRBV28
TGCGCCAGCAGCCGTACGAACAGGGACAGGGGGCCGGTAGCTTTCTTT	CASSRTNRDRGPVAFF	TRBJ1-1	NA	TRBD1	TRBV4-3
TGTGCCAGAAGCTTGGAAGGGGCGCAACCCTACAATGAGCAGTTCTTC	CARSLEGAQPYNEQFF	TRBJ2-1	NA	NA	TRBV5-3
TGTGCCAGCAGAGCCCAAATGAACACTGAAGCTTTCTTT	CASRAQMNTEAFF	TRBJ1-1	NA	NA	TRBV12-3/TRBV12-4
TGTGCCAGCAGACCGACAGGGAACTATGGCTACACCTTC	CASRPTGNYGYTF	TRBJ1-2	NA	TRBD1	TRBV28
TGTGCCAGCAGCTTAGCTAGCGGGACCTACGAGCAGTACTTC	CASSLASGTYEQYF	TRBJ2-7	NA	TRBD2	TRBV11-1
TGTGCCAGCAGCACAAAAGGACCCAGGGGGTGTAATGAAAAACTGTTTTTT	CASSTKGPRGCNEKLFF	TRBJ1-4	NA	NA	TRBV21-1
TGTGCCAGCGGCCCTGAGGGGGCTGAGGGCTACACCTTC	CASGPEGAEGYTF	TRBJ1-2	NA	TRBD1	TRBV7-9
TGTGCCAGCAGCTTGGGGGCGATTAGCGGTACCAACGAGCAGTACTTC	CASSLGAISGTNEQYF	TRBJ2-7	NA	NA	TRBV5-6
TGTGCCAGCAGTTTATCCAGGGGGTATAGCAATCAGCCCCAGCATTTT	CASSLSRGYSNQPQHF	TRBJ1-5	NA	TRBD1	TRBV28